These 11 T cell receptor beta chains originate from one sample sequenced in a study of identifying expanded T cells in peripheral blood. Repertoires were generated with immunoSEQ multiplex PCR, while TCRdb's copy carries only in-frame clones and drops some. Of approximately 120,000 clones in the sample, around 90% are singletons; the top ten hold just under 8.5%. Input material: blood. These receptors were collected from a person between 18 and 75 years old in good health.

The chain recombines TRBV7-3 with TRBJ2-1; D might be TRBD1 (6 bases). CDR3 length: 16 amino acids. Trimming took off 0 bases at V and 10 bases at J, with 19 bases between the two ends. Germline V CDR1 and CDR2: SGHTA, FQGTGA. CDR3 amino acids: CASSLTGQRGIWEQFF. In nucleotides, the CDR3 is TGTGCCAGCAGCTTAACCGGACAGAGGGGGATTTGGGAGCAGTTCTTC.

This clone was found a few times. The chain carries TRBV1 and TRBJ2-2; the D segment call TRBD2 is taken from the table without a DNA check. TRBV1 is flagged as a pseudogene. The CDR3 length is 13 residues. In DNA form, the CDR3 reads TGCACCAGCAGCCCCGCGGGAGTAGGGGAGCTGTTTTTT. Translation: CTSSPAGVGELFF.

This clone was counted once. The CDR3 nucleotides are TGTGCCAGCAGTGTCCAGCCCTCCTACGAGCAGTACTTC. Translated: CASSVQPSYEQYF. V usage is TRBV6-5 and J usage is TRBJ2-7, with no clear D. The CDR3 length is 13 residues. The V gene lost 5 bases and the J gene lost 0 bases, with 8 bases spanning the gap. Germline assignment: CDR1 MNHEY and CDR2 SVGAGI.

The CDR3 DNA follows: TGCAGCGCAAGACTAGCGGGAGCCTACGAGCAGTACTTC. Amino acid sequence: CSARLAGAYEQYF. This sequence joins TRBV29-1 and TRBJ2-7, with 12 bases that match TRBD2. V shed 7 bases and J 2 bases; nucleotides not matched to a gene: 3. Germline V gene data show CDR1 as SQVTM and CDR2 as ANQGSEA. The CDR3 is made up of 13 amino acids.

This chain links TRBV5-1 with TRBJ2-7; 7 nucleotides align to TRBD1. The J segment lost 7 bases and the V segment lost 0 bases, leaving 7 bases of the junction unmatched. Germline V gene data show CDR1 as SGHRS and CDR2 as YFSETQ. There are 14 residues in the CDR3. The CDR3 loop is CASSLAQPRGEQYF. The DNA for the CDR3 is TGCGCCAGCAGCTTGGCTCAGCCCAGGGGGGAGCAGTACTTC.

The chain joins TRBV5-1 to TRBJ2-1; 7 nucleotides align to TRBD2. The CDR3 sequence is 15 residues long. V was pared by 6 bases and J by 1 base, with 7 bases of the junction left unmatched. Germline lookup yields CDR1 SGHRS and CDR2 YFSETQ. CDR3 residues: CASTRGEGSYNEQFF. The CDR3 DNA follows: TGCGCCAGCACCCGAGGGGAGGGGTCCTACAATGAGCAGTTCTTC.

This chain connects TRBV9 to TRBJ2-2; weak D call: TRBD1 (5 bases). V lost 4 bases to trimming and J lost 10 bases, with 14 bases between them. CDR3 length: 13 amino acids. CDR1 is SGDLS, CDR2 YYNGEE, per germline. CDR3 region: CASSPEGVVELFF. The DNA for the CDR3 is TGTGCCAGCAGCCCTGAAGGGGTGGTGGAGCTGTTTTTT.

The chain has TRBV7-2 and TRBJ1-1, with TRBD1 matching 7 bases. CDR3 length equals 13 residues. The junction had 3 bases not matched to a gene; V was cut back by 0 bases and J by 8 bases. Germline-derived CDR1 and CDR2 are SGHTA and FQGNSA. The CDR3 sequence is CASSLAGQLEAFF. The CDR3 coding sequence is TGTGCCAGCAGCTTAGCGGGACAGCTCGAAGCTTTCTTT.

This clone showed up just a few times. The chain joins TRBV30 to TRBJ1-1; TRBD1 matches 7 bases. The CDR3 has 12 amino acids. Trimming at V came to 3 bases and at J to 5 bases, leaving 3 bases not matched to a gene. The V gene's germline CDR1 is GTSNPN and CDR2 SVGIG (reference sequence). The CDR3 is CAWRTGRTEAFF. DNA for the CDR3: TGTGCCTGGAGGACAGGGCGAACTGAAGCTTTCTTT.

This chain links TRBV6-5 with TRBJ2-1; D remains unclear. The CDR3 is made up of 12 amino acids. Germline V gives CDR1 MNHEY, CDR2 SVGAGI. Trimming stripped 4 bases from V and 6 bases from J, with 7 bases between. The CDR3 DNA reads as TGTGCCAGCAGTTCCCACCCCAATGAGCAGTTCTTC. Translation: CASSSHPNEQFF.

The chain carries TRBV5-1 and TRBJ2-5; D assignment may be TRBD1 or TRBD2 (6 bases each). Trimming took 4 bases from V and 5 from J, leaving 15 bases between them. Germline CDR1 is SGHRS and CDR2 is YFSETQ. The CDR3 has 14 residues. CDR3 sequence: CASSPGDRPETQYF. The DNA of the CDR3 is TGCGCCAGCAGCCCGGGAGACAGGCCGGAGACCCAGTACTTC.